Listed here are 23 T cell receptor beta chains from one sample, sequenced in a study of Ad26.COV2.S vaccination and SARS-CoV-2 variants. TCRdb's copy holds only in-frame clones and misses some; the assay was immunoSEQ multiplex PCR. The table has hundreds of thousands of clones, just over 90% seen once. Sequencing was performed on peripheral blood, taken after recovery from COVID-19. Source of these receptors: a human donor who had recovered from COVID-19.

This chain uses TRBV7-9 with TRBJ1-1, with unresolved D. Trimming took off 5 bases at V and 0 bases at J, with 7 bases between the two ends. Germline V lookup: CDR1 SEHNR, CDR2 FQNEAQ (reference sequence). The CDR3 contains 13 residues. DNA of the CDR3: TGTGCCAGCAGCCCGACACTGAACACTGAAGCTTTCTTT. Residues: CASSPTLNTEAFF.

Comments on this clone: Other DNA sequences in this sample translate to the same CDR3. The chain carries TRBV12-3 or TRBV12-4 and TRBJ2-7; D gene ambiguous. The germline V and J ends were trimmed by 0 bases and 4 bases, with 4 bases remaining between them. This CDR3 contains 12 residues. The CDR3 DNA sequence: TGTGCCAGCAGTTTAGCGGTTTACGAGCAGTACTTC. As protein: CASSLAVYEQYF.

V and J are TRBV5-4 and TRBJ1-2, with 8 positions matching TRBD1. Trimming at V came to 2 bases and at J to 7 bases, leaving 4 bases not matched to a gene. CDR1 SGHNT and CDR2 YYREEE come from the germline V gene (reference sequence). The CDR3 runs 13 residues. The DNA of the CDR3 is TGTGCCAGCAGCTTAGACAGGGGATTTGGCTACACCTTC. Protein product: CASSLDRGFGYTF.

V and J are TRBV10-2 and TRBJ2-2; 7 bases fit TRBD1. With V trimmed by 4 bases and J by 0 bases, 14 bases remained unmatched. The CDR3 extends over 19 amino acids. Germline-derived CDR1 and CDR2 are WSHSY and SAAADI. CDR3 loop: CASSVTGQLASANTGELFF. The CDR3 DNA reads as TGCGCCAGCAGTGTCACGGGACAGCTGGCCTCCGCGAACACCGGGGAGCTGTTTTTT.

The J gene is TRBJ1-2, the V gene TRBV19, with D possibly TRBD1 on 5 matching bases. V dropped 5 bases and J dropped 4 bases, with 20 bases sitting between them. CDR3 size: 16 residues. Germline V CDR1 and CDR2: LNHDA, SQIVND (reference sequence). The CDR3: CASSFTSRQYLYGYTF. CDR3 coding DNA: TGTGCCAGTAGTTTTACCTCACGACAGTACCTCTATGGCTACACCTTC.

This clone is a singleton in its sample. This rearrangement joins TRBV6-6 to TRBJ1-1; a weak D match, TRBD1 (6 bases). The CDR3 contains 13 residues. V lost 6 bases and J 1 base, leaving 9 bases between the germline ends. Germline loops: CDR1 MNHNY, CDR2 SVGAGI (reference sequence). The CDR3 sequence is CASRDRANTEAFF. The CDR3 nucleotides read TGTGCCAGCAGGGACAGAGCGAACACTGAAGCTTTCTTT.

As concerns this clone: Other DNA sequences within the sample encode an identical CDR3. This chain uses TRBV2 with TRBJ1-2; TRBD1 might be the D (5 bases). Germline assignment: CDR1 SNHLY and CDR2 FYNNEI. The CDR3 is 13 residues long. V shed 2 bases and J shed 2 bases, with 6 bases lying between them. The CDR3 nucleotides read TGTGCCAGCAGTGAACGGGGGAACTATGGCTACACCTTC. This codes for CASSERGNYGYTF.

J is TRBJ1-1 and V is TRBV29-1, with unresolved D. The germline V and J ends were trimmed by 5 bases and 5 bases, with 6 bases remaining between them. This CDR3 comprises 10 residues. Germline CDR1 is SQVTM and CDR2 is ANQGSEA. CDR3 amino acids: CSVHGTEAFF. CDR3 DNA sequence: TGCAGCGTTCACGGGACTGAAGCTTTCTTT.

The chain has TRBV27 and TRBJ2-1; a possible D gene is TRBD2 (6 bases). The CDR3 has 16 amino acids. Looked up from germline, CDR1 is MNHEY and CDR2 is SMNVEV (reference sequence). V was pared by 5 bases and J by 0 bases, with 14 bases between. CDR3 sequence: CASSGTFGSSYNEQFF. CDR3 sequence (DNA): TGTGCCAGCAGTGGGACCTTCGGGAGCTCCTACAATGAGCAGTTCTTC.

The DNA for the CDR3 is TGTGCCAGCCTAAGCGCAGGGAGTGGTCAGCCCCAGCATTTT. Translation: CASLSAGSGQPQHF. The J gene is TRBJ1-5, the V gene TRBV6-6; TRBD1 might be the D (5 bases). V was shortened by 8 bases and J by 6 bases, with 17 bases between the two germline ends. The CDR3 has 14 residues. Germline V gene data show CDR1 as MNHNY and CDR2 as SVGAGI (reference sequence).

The chain uses TRBV19 and TRBJ2-2, with 10 bases identical to TRBD1. The CDR3 covers 13 residues. V lost 9 bases to trimming and J lost 5 bases; unmatched junction nucleotides: 3. CDR1 and CDR2 from the germline V gene are LNHDA and SQIVND (reference sequence). The CDR3 DNA sequence: TGTGCCAGCAAGGGACAGGGGACCGGGGAGCTGTTTTTT. Translation gives CASKGQGTGELFF.

This clone was seen only a few times. The chain links TRBV9 to TRBJ2-7, with 8 bases fitting TRBD1. CDR1 SGDLS and CDR2 YYNGEE come from the germline V gene. Unmatched junction bases numbered 8, after V lost 4 bases and J lost 2 bases. This CDR3 comprises 15 residues. The DNA for the CDR3 is TGTGCCAGCAGCTCGGGGCAGGGGGCGGCCTACGAGCAGTACTTC. The encoded protein is CASSSGQGAAYEQYF.

The V gene is TRBV9, the J gene TRBJ1-4, with D possibly matching TRBD1 (6 bases). Germline CDR1 SGDLS, CDR2 YYNGEE. Deletions cut 4 bases from V and 8 bases from J, with 18 bases between. The length of the CDR3 is 15 residues. This CDR3 is CASSQSGQGSEKLFF. The CDR3 DNA is TGTGCCAGCAGCCAATCGGGGCAGGGGAGCGAAAAACTGTTTTTT.

This chain links TRBV5-4 with TRBJ2-7; no reliable D call. Looked up from germline, CDR1 is SGHNT and CDR2 is YYREEE (reference sequence). The CDR3 spans 12 residues. V lost 2 bases, J lost 6 bases, and 9 bases lay in between. The CDR3 DNA reads TGTGCCAGCAGCTTAACATTGGGCGAGCAGTACTTC. It specifies CASSLTLGEQYF. The variable domain in full, completed from reference TRBV5-4 and TRBJ2-7, reads ETGVTQSPTHLIKTRGQQVTLRCSSQSGHNTVSWYQQALGQGPQFIFQYYREEENGRGNFPPRFSGLQFPNYSSELNVNALELDDSALYLCASSLTLGEQYFGPGTRLTVT.

Turning to this clone: Compared with germline, one end of the junction differs, possibly owing to a read error. The rearrangement uses TRBV18 and TRBJ2-7; 7 nucleotides line up with TRBD1. The germline gives CDR1 KGHSH, CDR2 LQKENI. CDR3 length: 16 residues. The CDR3 nucleotides are TGTGCCAACTCACCACCGCAAAGGGGGCTAAGCTACGAGCAGTACTTC. Translating gives CANSPPQRGLSYEQYF.

The V and J genes are TRBV5-1 and TRBJ2-5; no reliable D call. V was cut by 1 base and J by 1 base, with 11 bases left in between. The CDR3 extends over 15 amino acids. Germline V gene lookup returns CDR1 SGHRS and CDR2 YFSETQ. CDR3 amino acids: CASSLSIQFQETQYF. The CDR3 DNA reads as TGCGCCAGCAGCTTGAGTATCCAATTCCAAGAGACCCAGTACTTC.

This chain links TRBV2 with TRBJ1-5, with D possibly TRBD1 on 5 matching bases. The germline V and J ends were trimmed by 3 bases and 7 bases, with 10 bases remaining between them. Germline CDR1 is SNHLY and CDR2 is FYNNEI. This CDR3 comprises 13 residues. The CDR3 coding sequence is TGTGCCAGCAGTGACAGGGACTCGCAGCCCCAGCATTTT. It translates to CASSDRDSQPQHF.

J is TRBJ1-1 and V is TRBV7-2; no firm D call. Germline lookup yields CDR1 SGHTA and CDR2 FQGNSA. The length of the CDR3 is 13 residues. V was pared by 2 bases and J by 1 base, with 5 bases between. This CDR3 reads CASSLQGNTEAFF. The CDR3 bases are TGTGCCAGCAGCTTACAAGGGAACACTGAAGCTTTCTTT.

About this clone itself: At one boundary the junction diverges from the germline segment, which might be a read error. The chain is built from TRBV6-6 and TRBJ1-2, with D unresolved. This CDR3 is 14 amino acids long. Germline assignment: CDR1 MNHNY and CDR2 SVGAGI (reference sequence). The CDR3 DNA follows: TGTGCCAGCAGTTCACCCGGGAATAACTTTGGCTACACCTTC. It is translated as CASSSPGNNFGYTF.

This clone was counted a single time. The chain uses TRBV5-4 and TRBJ1-2, with 7 bases aligning to TRBD1. V shed 4 bases, J shed 1 base, and the junction held 4 bases outside the gene matches. The CDR3 has 14 amino acids. CDR1 and CDR2 (germline): SGHNT, YYREEE (reference sequence). The CDR3 sequence is CASSRGQVNYGYTF. In DNA, the CDR3 is TGTGCCAGCAGCCGAGGACAGGTTAACTATGGCTACACCTTC.

This clone showed up just once. V is TRBV9 and J is TRBJ2-2; no firm D call. V gave up 5 bases and J gave up 0 bases, with 8 bases separating them. Germline CDR1 SGDLS, CDR2 YYNGEE. CDR3 length: 14 amino acids. In DNA, the CDR3 is TGTGCCAGCAGGGGCAATTCGAACACCGGGGAGCTGTTTTTT. Its protein is CASRGNSNTGELFF.

V and J are TRBV18 and TRBJ1-1; possibly TRBD1 for D (6 bases). The germline V and J ends were trimmed by 5 bases and 1 base, with 8 bases remaining between them. This CDR3 contains 13 residues. The germline V gene has CDR1 KGHSH and CDR2 LQKENI. The CDR3: CASSSQGNTEAFF. CDR3 in DNA: TGTGCCAGCTCATCACAGGGGAACACTGAAGCTTTCTTT.

The V and J genes are TRBV5-1 and TRBJ1-6; 8 nucleotides agree with TRBD1. J lost 5 bases, V lost 4 bases, and 2 bases had no gene match. Germline assignment: CDR1 SGHRS and CDR2 YFSETQ. CDR3 length: 14 residues. This CDR3 reads CASSAGQDNSPLHF. The CDR3 nucleotides are TGCGCCAGCAGCGCGGGACAGGATAATTCACCCCTCCACTTT.